This record looks at one T cell receptor beta chain sequence and its context. Combining a sample-barcoded 5' primer with a J-beta primer mix, a second PCR ran for roughly 6 to 11 cycles. Each CDR3 protein is one row after TCRdb ran MiXCR on the 5' RACE reads. This sample has 750,000 or so distinct CDR3 sequences, with roughly 25% found just once. This sample stems from a study of blood T cells in healthy people across ages. This sample was also put to use in a study of T cells of mothers and their children.

The source of this sequence is a boy aged 5-17 years in good health. The sequencing sample was made of blood.

CDR3 region: CASTPVEGEQFF. CDR3 DNA: TGTGCCAGCACCCCAGTTGAGGGGGAGCAGTTCTTC. The chain combines TRBV12-3 or TRBV12-4 with TRBJ2-5, with D perhaps being TRBD1 or TRBD2 (5 bases each). The J call may be in error: the DNA end matches TRBJ2-1 better. The CDR3 sequence is 12 residues long.